Sequencing of this T cell receptor beta chain was carried out in a study of cytomegalovirus exposure and HLA in healthy donors. Germline CDR1 is SGDLS and CDR2 is YYNGEE. Trimming removed 8 bases at V and 4 bases at J, with 15 bases between. There are 14 residues in the CDR3. In the PCR, 60 Vbeta and 13 Jbeta primers were used. The repertoire was sequenced with immunoSEQ multiplex PCR; TCRdb's copy has only in-frame clones and lacks some. The sample records approximately 210,000 clones, about three quarters being singletons. Findings of the study overall: Some public TCRs appeared in many individuals, while most sequences were rare.

This clone was seen a handful of times. As yet, its antigen is unknown. V usage is TRBV9 and J usage is TRBJ1-4; maybe TRBD1 (5 bases). The sequence came from a woman in her thirties or forties in good health and CMV-seronegative. What was sequenced was PBMCs. The CDR3 region has the DNA TGTGCCAGTGGGAAGGGGCAGTTTAATGAAAAACTGTTTTTT. Translation gives CASGKGQFNEKLFF.